The next 11 T cell receptor beta chains were all read from a single sample in a study of cytomegalovirus exposure and HLA in healthy donors (dated by TCRdb to about 2017). The library was generated by the immunoSEQ multiplex PCR assay. For the multiplex PCR, a mixture combining 60 forward primers for TCR Vbeta segments and 13 reverse primers for TCR Jbeta segments was used. In its TCRdb copy, this immuneACCESS table keeps in-frame sequences only and misses some clones. Where compared with another copy, unresolved V genes explain less than half of these, and the others have no known cause. Within this sample are approximately 190,000 clones, with 82% of them counted one time only. The ten top clones hold under 0.9% of the sample. The sample was PBMCs. The receptor source for this set is a woman aged 18-35 years in good health and CMV-seronegative.

V usage is TRBV27 and J usage is TRBJ1-2, with TRBD1 as a possible D gene (6 bases). The CDR3 has 13 amino acids. V lost 4 bases to trimming and J lost 4 bases, with 10 bases between them. Germline loops: CDR1 MNHEY, CDR2 SMNVEV (reference sequence). The CDR3 sequence: CASSSGHFYGYTF. In DNA, the CDR3 is TGTGCCAGCAGTTCGGGACATTTCTATGGCTACACCTTC.

J is TRBJ1-3 and V is TRBV2; tentative D call: TRBD1 (6 bases). Germline V lookup: CDR1 SNHLY, CDR2 FYNNEI. This CDR3 is 15 amino acids long. V was shortened by 6 bases and J by 4 bases, with 16 bases between the two germline ends. CDR3 amino acids: CASSVGGARGNTIYF. CDR3 sequence (DNA): TGTGCCAGCAGCGTGGGGGGGGCGAGAGGAAACACCATATATTTT.

The chain couples TRBV7-7 to TRBJ1-1; D unclear. Trimming took off 2 bases at V and 1 base at J, with 5 bases between the two ends. This CDR3 is 13 amino acids long. Per the germline V gene, CDR1 is SSHAT and CDR2 is FNYEAQ (reference sequence). CDR3 sequence reads: CASSLLENTEAFF. DNA of the CDR3: TGTGCCAGCAGCTTATTAGAGAACACTGAAGCTTTCTTT.

The rearrangement uses TRBV19 and TRBJ2-5; 9 nucleotides match TRBD1. The end of the DNA aligns better with TRBJ2-7, so the J call may be wrong. From germline, CDR1 is LNHDA and CDR2 SQIVND (reference sequence). The CDR3 is made up of 14 amino acids. DNA for the CDR3: TGTGCCAGCCAACCCGGGACAGGGACCTACGAGCAGTACTTC. Amino acid sequence: CASQPGTGTYEQYF.

V gene TRBV2 combines with J gene TRBJ2-1; TRBD2 agrees at 8 bases. The CDR3 is 15 amino acids. Trimming removed 4 bases from V and 1 base from J; junction bases left unmatched: 3. CDR1 SNHLY and CDR2 FYNNEI come from the germline V gene. For the CDR3, the DNA is TGTGCCAGCAGTGGTCGGGGGGGGTCCTACAATGAGCAGTTCTTC. It encodes CASSGRGGSYNEQFF.

V is TRBV7-2 and J is TRBJ2-5, with D possibly being TRBD1 (6 bases). The end of the DNA is better explained by TRBJ2-7, so the J call may be wrong. From germline, CDR1 is SGHTA and CDR2 FQGNSA. The length of the CDR3 is 15 residues. The chain's CDR3 is CASSLGYREVYEQYF. CDR3 nucleotides: TGTGCCAGCAGCTTAGGATACAGGGAAGTTTACGAGCAGTACTTC.

The CDR3, as DNA: TGTGCCAGCAGCTTAGGAGACAGGGAATTATATGGCTACACCTTC. As protein: CASSLGDRELYGYTF. This chain joins TRBV7-9 and TRBJ1-2; 7 bases are a match to TRBD1. There are 15 residues in the CDR3. The trim removed 1 base at V and 5 bases at J, leaving 7 bases unmatched. Germline values: CDR1 SEHNR, CDR2 FQNEAQ (reference sequence).

The CDR3 protein is CASSETGLAKNIQYF. CDR3 in DNA: TGTGCCAGCAGTGAGACAGGACTAGCCAAAAACATTCAGTACTTC. This chain uses TRBV28 with TRBJ2-4; TRBD1 is a possible D gene (6 bases). The V end lost 5 bases, the J end lost 0 bases, and 11 bases lay between the germline ends. The CDR3 runs to 15 residues. Germline V gives CDR1 MDHEN, CDR2 SYDVKM.

The chain links TRBV4-2 to TRBJ2-3; 12 positions agree with TRBD1. The V gene's germline CDR1 is LGHNA and CDR2 YNFKEQ. This CDR3 region has 15 residues. V lost 2 bases, J lost 8 bases, and 5 bases stayed unmatched. The CDR3 sequence: CASSQTGTGGVTQYF. DNA for the CDR3: TGTGCCAGCAGCCAAACTGGGACAGGGGGCGTTACGCAGTATTTT.

The chain recombines TRBV16 with TRBJ1-5; 7 bases line up with TRBD1. The length of the CDR3 is 15 residues. After removal of 5 bases from V and 7 bases from J, the junction contained 11 bases not matched to a gene. Germline CDR1 is KGHSY and CDR2 is FQNENV. The CDR3: CASSDRAGGRQPQHF. Here the CDR3 DNA reads TGTGCCAGCAGCGACCGCGCAGGGGGACGCCAGCCCCAGCATTTT.

In this sample, this clone turned up a few times. The rearrangement uses TRBV4-1 and TRBJ2-3; 7 positions agree with TRBD2. The germline V gene has CDR1 MGHRA and CDR2 YSYEKL. CDR3 length: 17 residues. After removal of 0 bases from V and 2 bases from J, the junction contained 8 bases not matched to a gene. The CDR3 loop reads CASSQDGASGTTDTQYF. The CDR3, as DNA: TGCGCCAGCAGCCAAGATGGGGCTAGCGGAACCACAGATACGCAGTATTTT.